What follows describes a single T cell receptor (beta chain). These data originate in a study of blood T cell repertoires in COVID-19. Across the whole study: There were acute and convalescent COVID-19 samples, and they came from the United States, Italy and Spain. In each case, the material was cDNA or gDNA derived from T cells, B-cell-depleted T cells, or PBMCs.

Sequencing was performed with immunoSEQ multiplex PCR; in TCRdb, only in-frame clones are kept and a portion is missing. Altogether approximately 160,000 clones are present, approximately 81% being singletons, with the ten largest covering 14%. The receptor comes from a man aged 18-30 years with active or convalescent COVID-19. Specimen: peripheral blood.

CDR3 coding DNA: TGTGCCAGCAGCCCCACCCCTTTGGCGGGCCCTCGTACCTACGAGCAGTACTTC. This translates into CASSPTPLAGPRTYEQYF. J is TRBJ2-7 and V is TRBV7-9; the D gene is possibly TRBD2 (5 bases). Germline lookup yields CDR1 SEHNR and CDR2 FQNEAQ (reference sequence). Trimming pared 5 bases from V and 2 bases from J, leaving 25 bases between. The CDR3 extends over 18 amino acids. Supplemented by reference TRBV7-9 and TRBJ2-7, the full variable domain reads DTGVSQNPRHKITKRGQNVTFRCDPISEHNRLYWYRQTLGQGPEFLTYFQNEAQLEKSRLLSDRFSAERPKGSFSTLEIQRTEQGDSAMYLCASSPTPLAGPRTYEQYFGPGTRLTVT.